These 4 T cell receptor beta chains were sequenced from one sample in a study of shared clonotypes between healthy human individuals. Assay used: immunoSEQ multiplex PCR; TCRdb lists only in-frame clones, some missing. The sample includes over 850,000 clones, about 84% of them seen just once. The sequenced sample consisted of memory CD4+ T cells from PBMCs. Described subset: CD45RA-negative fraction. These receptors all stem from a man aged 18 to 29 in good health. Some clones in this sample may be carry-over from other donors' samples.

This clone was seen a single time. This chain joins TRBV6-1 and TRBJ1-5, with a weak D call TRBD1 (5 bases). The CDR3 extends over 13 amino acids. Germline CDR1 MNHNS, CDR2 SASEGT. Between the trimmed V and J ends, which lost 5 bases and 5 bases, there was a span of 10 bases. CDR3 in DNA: TGTGCCAGCAGTTCCGGGGCTCATCAGCCCCAGCATTTT. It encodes CASSSGAHQPQHF.

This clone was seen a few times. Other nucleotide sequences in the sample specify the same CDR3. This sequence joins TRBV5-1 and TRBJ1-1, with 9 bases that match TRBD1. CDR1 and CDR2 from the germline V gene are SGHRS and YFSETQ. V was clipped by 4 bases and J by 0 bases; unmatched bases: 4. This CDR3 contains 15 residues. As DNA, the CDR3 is TGCGCCAGCAGCCTACAGGGGGCACTGAACACTGAAGCTTTCTTT. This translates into CASSLQGALNTEAFF.

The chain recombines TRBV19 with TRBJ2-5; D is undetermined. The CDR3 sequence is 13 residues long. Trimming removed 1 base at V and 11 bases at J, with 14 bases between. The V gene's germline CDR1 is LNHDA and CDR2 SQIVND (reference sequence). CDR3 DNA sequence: TGTGCCAGTAGTATAGGCCTGTGGTACGCACAGTACTTC. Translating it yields CASSIGLWYAQYF.

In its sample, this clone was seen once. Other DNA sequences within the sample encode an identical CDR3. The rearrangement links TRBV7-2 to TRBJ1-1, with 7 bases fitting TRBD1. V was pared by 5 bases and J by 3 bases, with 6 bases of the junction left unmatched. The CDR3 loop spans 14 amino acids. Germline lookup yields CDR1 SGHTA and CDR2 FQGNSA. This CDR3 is CASSPQGGDTEAFF. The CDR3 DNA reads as TGTGCCAGCAGCCCCCAGGGGGGGGACACTGAAGCTTTCTTT. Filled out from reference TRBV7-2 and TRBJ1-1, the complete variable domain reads GAGVSQSPSNKVTEKGKDVELRCDPISGHTALYWYRQSLGQGLEFLIYFQGNSAPDKSGLPSDRFSAERTGGSVSTLTIQRTQQEDSAVYLCASSPQGGDTEAFFGQGTRLTVV.